This is a list of T cell receptor beta chains from one sample in a study of T cell responses to AZD1222 COVID-19 vaccine. Clones were sequenced by immunoSEQ multiplex PCR, and TCRdb holds only the in-frame ones, with some missing. The table lists 200,000 or so clones, 85% to 95% of them singletons, with around 1% in the top ten. The sequences come from peripheral blood, collected 28 days after the second AZD1222 dose. The receptors derive from an adult who received the AZD1222 COVID-19 vaccine. CDR3s include the opening cysteine and the closing phenylalanine or tryptophan. D genes are given only for firm matches. The size of a clone is reported for some rows only, either as once, few or many, or as a class for expanded clones.

d_call j_call v_call clone_size cdr3_aa cdr3_nt
NA TRBJ2-7 TRBV2 NA CASREGTPFYEQYF TGTGCCAGCAGGGAGGGGACACCCTTCTACGAGCAGTACTTC
TRBD1 TRBJ2-1 TRBV3-1/TRBV3-2 NA CASSQDYRNRGKDEQFF TGTGCCAGCAGCCAAGATTATAGGAACAGGGGAAAAGATGAGCAGTTCTTC
NA TRBJ2-5 TRBV19 NA CASSISRGETQYF TGTGCCAGTAGTATCTCGCGAGGAGAGACCCAGTACTTC
TRBD1 TRBJ1-1 TRBV18 NA CASSPPAGQGRHNTEAFF TGTGCCAGCTCACCACCGGCGGGACAGGGGAGGCACAACACTGAAGCTTTCTTT
NA TRBJ1-6 TRBV6-5 NA CASSVAVRVSPLHF TGTGCCAGCAGCGTCGCGGTCAGGGTTTCACCCCTCCACTTT
TRBD2 TRBJ2-6 TRBV4-2 NA CASSPTSGVSGANVLTF TGTGCCAGCAGCCCTACTAGCGGGGTCTCTGGGGCCAACGTCCTGACTTTC
TRBD1 TRBJ1-5 TRBV6-5 NA CASRGQGGGQPQHF TGTGCCAGCAGAGGACAGGGGGGTGGACAGCCCCAGCATTTT
NA TRBJ2-2 TRBV7-6 few CASSEIGAGELFF TGTGCCAGCAGTGAGATTGGTGCCGGGGAGCTGTTTTTT
NA TRBJ1-5 TRBV6-1 NA CASSEAGGGWQPQHF TGTGCCAGCAGTGAGGCTGGGGGGGGTTGGCAGCCCCAGCATTTT
NA TRBJ1-1 TRBV1 once CTSSQVYGLGTEAFF TGCACCAGCAGCCAGGTATACGGTTTAGGCACTGAAGCTTTCTTT
TRBD1 TRBJ2-7 TRBV11-3 NA CASSQPGTGDVEQYF TGTGCCAGCAGCCAGCCCGGGACAGGCGATGTCGAGCAGTACTTC
TRBD1 TRBJ1-1 TRBV7-8 NA CAGSLETGGLNTEAFF TGTGCCGGCAGCTTAGAGACAGGGGGTCTAAACACTGAAGCTTTCTTT